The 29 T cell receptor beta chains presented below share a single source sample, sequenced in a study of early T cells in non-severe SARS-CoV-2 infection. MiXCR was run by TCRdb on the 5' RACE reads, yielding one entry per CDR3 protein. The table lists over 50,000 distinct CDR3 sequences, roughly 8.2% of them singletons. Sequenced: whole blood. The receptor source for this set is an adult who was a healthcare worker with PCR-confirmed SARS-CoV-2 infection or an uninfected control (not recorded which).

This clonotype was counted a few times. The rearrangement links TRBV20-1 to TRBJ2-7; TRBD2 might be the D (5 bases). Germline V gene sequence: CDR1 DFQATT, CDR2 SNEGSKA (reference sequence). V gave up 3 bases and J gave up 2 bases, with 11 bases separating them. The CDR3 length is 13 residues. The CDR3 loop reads CSASRGAAYEQYF. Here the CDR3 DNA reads TGCAGTGCTAGTCGGGGTGCGGCCTACGAGCAGTACTTC.

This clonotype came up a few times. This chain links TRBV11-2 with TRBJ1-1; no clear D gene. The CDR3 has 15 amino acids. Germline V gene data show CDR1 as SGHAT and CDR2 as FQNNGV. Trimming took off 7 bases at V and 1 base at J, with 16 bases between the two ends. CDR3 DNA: TGTGCCAGCACCCCAGGAGGGTTAGCGAACACTGAAGCTTTCTTT. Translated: CASTPGGLANTEAFF.

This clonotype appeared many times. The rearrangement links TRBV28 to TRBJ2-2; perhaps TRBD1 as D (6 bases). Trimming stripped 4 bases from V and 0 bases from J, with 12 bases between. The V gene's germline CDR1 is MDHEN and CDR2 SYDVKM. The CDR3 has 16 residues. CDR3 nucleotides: TGTGCCAGCAGTTCAAAGGACAGCCCGAACACCGGGGAGCTGTTTTTT. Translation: CASSSKDSPNTGELFF.

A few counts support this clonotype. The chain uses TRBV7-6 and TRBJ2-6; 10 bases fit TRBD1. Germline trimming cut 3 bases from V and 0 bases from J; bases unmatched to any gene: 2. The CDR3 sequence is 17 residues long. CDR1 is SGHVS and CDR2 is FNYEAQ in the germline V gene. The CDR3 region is CASSLGQGTSGANVLTF. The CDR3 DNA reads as TGTGCCAGCAGCTTGGGACAGGGGACCTCTGGGGCCAACGTCCTGACTTTC.

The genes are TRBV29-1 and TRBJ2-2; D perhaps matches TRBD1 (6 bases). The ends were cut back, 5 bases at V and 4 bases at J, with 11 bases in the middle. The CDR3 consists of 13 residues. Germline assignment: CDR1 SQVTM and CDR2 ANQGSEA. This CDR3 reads CSVREGGTGELFF. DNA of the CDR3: TGCAGCGTTAGAGAAGGGGGCACCGGGGAGCTGTTTTTT.

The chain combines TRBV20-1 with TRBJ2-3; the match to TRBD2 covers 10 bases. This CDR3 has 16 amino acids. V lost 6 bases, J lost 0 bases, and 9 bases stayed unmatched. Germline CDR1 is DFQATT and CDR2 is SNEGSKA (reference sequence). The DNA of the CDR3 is TGCAGTGCCCCTAGCGGGAGCGTTTCTAGCACAGATACGCAGTATTTT. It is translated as CSAPSGSVSSTDTQYF.

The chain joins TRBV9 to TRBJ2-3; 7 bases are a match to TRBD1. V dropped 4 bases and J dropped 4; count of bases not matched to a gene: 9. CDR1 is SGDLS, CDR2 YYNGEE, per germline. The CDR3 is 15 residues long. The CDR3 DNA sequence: TGTGCCAGCAGCATCACAGGGGAATTTGCAGATACGCAGTATTTT. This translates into CASSITGEFADTQYF. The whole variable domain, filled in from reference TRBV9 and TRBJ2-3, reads DSGVTQTPKHLITATGQRVTLRCSPRSGDLSVYWYQQSLDQGLQFLIQYYNGEERAKGNILERFSAQQFPDLHSELNLSSLELGDSALYFCASSITGEFADTQYFGPGTRLTVL.

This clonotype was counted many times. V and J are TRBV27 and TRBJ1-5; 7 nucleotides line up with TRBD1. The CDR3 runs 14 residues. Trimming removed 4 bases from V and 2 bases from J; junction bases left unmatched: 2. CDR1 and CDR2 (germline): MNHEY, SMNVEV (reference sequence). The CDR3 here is CASSYRGGNQPQHF. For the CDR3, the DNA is TGTGCCAGCAGTTACAGGGGAGGCAATCAGCCCCAGCATTTT.

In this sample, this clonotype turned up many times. The CDR3 region is CASTVGDAADTQYF. The CDR3 nucleotides are TGTGCCAGTACGGTCGGCGACGCAGCAGATACGCAGTATTTT. This chain uses TRBV19 with TRBJ2-3; no clear D gene. CDR3 size: 14 residues. Deletions cut 7 bases from V and 4 bases from J, with 15 bases between. Germline-derived CDR1 and CDR2 are LNHDA and SQIVND (reference sequence).

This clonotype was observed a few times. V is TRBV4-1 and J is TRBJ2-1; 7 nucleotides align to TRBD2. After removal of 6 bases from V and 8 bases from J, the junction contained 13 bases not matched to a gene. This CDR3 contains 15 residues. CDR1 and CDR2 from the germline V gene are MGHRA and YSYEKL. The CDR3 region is CASSSTPGRADEQFF. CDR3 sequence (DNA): TGCGCCAGCAGTTCAACCCCTGGGAGGGCCGATGAGCAGTTCTTC.

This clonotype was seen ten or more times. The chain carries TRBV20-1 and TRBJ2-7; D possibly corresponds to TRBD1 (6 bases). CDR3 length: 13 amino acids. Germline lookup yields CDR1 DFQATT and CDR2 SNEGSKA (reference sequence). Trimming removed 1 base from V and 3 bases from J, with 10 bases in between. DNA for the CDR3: TGCAGTGCTAGAGGTTGGGGGCACTACGAGCAGTACTTC. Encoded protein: CSARGWGHYEQYF.

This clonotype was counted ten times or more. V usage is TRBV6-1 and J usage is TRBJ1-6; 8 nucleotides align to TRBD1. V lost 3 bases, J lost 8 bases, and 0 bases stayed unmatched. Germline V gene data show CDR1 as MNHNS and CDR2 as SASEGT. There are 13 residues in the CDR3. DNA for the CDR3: TGTGCCAGCAGTGACAGGGGGCATTCACCCCTCCACTTT. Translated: CASSDRGHSPLHF.

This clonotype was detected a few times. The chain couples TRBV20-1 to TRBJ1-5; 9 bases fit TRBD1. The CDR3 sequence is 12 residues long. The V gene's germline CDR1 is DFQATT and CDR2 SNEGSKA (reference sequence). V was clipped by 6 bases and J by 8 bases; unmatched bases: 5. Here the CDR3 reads CSARQGGEPQHF. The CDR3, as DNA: TGCAGTGCCCGACAGGGGGGAGAGCCCCAGCATTTT.

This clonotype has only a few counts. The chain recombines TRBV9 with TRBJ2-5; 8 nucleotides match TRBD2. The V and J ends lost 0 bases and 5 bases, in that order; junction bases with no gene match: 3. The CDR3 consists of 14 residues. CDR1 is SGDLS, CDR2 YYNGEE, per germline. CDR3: CASSVGSGMETQYF. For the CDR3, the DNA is TGTGCCAGCAGCGTAGGTAGCGGGATGGAGACCCAGTACTTC.

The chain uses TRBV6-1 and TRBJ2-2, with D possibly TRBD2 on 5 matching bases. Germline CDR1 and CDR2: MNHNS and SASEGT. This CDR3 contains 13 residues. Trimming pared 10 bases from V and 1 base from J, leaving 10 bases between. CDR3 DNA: TGTGCCACGAGGGCGGAGAACACCGGGGAGCTGTTTTTT. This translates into CATRAENTGELFF.

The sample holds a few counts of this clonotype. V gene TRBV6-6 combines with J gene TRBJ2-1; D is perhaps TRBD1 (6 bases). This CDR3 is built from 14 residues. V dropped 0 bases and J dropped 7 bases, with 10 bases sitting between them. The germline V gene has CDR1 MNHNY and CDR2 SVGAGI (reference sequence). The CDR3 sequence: CASSYSQGWNEQFF. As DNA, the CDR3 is TGTGCCAGCAGTTACTCGCAGGGGTGGAATGAGCAGTTCTTC.

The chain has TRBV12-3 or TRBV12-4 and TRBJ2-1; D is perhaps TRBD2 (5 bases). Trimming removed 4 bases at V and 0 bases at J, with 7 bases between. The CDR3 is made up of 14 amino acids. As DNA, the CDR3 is TGTGCCAGCAGTTCTAGCTCCTCCTACAATGAGCAGTTCTTC. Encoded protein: CASSSSSSYNEQFF.

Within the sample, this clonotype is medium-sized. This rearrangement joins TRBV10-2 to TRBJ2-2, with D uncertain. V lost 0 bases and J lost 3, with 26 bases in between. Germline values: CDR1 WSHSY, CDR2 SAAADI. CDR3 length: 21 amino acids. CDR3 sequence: CASSESRSTLAHPIDTGELFF. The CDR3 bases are TGCGCCAGCAGTGAGTCGAGGAGTACTTTAGCCCACCCAATAGACACCGGGGAGCTGTTTTTT.

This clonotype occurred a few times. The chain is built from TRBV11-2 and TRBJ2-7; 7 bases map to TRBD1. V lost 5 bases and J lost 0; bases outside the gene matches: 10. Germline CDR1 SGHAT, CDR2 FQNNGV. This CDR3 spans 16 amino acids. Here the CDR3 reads CASSPTGTASSYEQYF. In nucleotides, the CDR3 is TGTGCCAGCAGCCCGACCGGGACAGCGAGCTCCTACGAGCAGTACTTC.

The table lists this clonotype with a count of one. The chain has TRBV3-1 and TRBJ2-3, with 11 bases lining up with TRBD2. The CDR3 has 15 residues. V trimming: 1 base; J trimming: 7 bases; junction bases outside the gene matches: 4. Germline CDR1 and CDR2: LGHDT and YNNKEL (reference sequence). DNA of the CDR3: TGTGCCAGCAGCCAAGGACTAGCGGGGATAAATACGCAGTATTTT. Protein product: CASSQGLAGINTQYF.

In DNA, the CDR3 is TGCGCCAGCAGTACCGGACAGGGATTCGAAGCCAAAAACATTCAGTACTTC. Encoded protein: CASSTGQGFEAKNIQYF. V usage is TRBV5-1 and J usage is TRBJ2-4, with 8 bases that match TRBD1. Germline-derived CDR1 and CDR2 are SGHRS and YFSETQ. V lost 5 bases, J lost 0 bases, and 10 bases stayed unmatched. The CDR3 consists of 17 residues.

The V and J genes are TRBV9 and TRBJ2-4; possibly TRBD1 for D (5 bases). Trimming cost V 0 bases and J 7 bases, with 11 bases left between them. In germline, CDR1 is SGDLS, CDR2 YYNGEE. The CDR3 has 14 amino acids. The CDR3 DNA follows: TGTGCCAGCAGCGTAGGGCAGGGTTATAACATTCAGTACTTC. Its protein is CASSVGQGYNIQYF.

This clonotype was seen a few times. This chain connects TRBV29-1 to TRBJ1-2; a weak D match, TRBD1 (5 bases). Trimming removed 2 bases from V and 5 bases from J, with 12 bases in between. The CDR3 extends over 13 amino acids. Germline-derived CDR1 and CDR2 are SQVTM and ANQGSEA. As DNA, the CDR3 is TGCAGCGTTGAACCGGGGGTCGGTTATGGCTACACCTTC. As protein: CSVEPGVGYGYTF.

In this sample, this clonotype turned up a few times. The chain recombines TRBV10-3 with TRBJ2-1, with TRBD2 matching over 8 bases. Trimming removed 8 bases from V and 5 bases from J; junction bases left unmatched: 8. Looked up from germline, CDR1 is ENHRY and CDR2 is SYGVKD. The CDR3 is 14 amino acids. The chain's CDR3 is CAIGVAGTNNEQFF. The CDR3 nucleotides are TGTGCCATCGGGGTAGCGGGGACTAACAATGAGCAGTTCTTC.

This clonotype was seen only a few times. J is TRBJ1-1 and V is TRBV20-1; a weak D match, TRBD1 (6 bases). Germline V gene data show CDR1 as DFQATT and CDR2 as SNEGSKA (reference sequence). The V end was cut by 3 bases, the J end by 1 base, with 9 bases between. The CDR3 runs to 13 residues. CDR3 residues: CSASEGGNTEAFF. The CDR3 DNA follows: TGCAGTGCTAGCGAGGGGGGGAACACTGAAGCTTTCTTT.

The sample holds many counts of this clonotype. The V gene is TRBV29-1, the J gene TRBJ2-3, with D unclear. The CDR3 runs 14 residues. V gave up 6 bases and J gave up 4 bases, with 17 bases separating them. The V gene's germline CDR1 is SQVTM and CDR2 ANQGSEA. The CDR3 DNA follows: TGCAGCGTCAAAATTTCATTCAGTGCAGATACGCAGTATTTT. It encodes CSVKISFSADTQYF.

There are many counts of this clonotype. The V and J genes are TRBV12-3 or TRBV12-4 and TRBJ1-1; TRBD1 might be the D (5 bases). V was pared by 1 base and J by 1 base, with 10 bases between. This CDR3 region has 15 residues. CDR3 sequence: CASSLVEGWNTEAFF. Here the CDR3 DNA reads TGTGCCAGCAGTTTAGTGGAGGGGTGGAACACTGAAGCTTTCTTT.

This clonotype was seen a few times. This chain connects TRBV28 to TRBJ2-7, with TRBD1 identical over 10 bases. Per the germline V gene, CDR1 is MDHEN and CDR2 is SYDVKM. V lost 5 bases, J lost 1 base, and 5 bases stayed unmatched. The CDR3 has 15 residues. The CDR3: CASSTPGQGSYEQYF. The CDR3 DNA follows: TGTGCCAGCAGTACCCCGGGACAGGGGTCCTACGAGCAGTACTTC. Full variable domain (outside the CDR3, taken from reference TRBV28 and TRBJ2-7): DVKVTQSSRYLVKRTGEKVFLECVQDMDHENMFWYRQDPGLGLRLIYFSYDVKMKEKGDIPEGYSVSREKKERFSLILESASTNQTSMYLCASSTPGQGSYEQYFGPGTRLTVT.

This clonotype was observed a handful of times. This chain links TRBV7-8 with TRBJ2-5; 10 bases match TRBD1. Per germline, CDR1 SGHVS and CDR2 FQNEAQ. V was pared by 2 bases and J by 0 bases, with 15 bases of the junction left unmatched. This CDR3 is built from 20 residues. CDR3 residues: CASSLIRVGRDRGNQETQYF. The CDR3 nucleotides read TGTGCCAGCAGCTTAATCCGTGTGGGCCGGGACAGGGGCAACCAAGAGACCCAGTACTTC.